These 5 T cell receptor beta chains came from one sample sequenced in a study of T cell responses to AZD1222 COVID-19 vaccine. Method: immunoSEQ multiplex PCR; TCRdb's copy keeps in-frame clones and lacks some. The profile shows 100,000 or so clones, around nine tenths of them singletons. This specimen consisted of peripheral blood, obtained on day 0 of AZD1222 vaccination. Receptors originate from an adult in good health.

V is TRBV4-2 and J is TRBJ1-1; D is ambiguous. V dropped 4 bases and J dropped 6 bases, with 12 bases sitting between them. The CDR3 length is 13 residues. Looked up from germline, CDR1 is LGHNA and CDR2 is YNFKEQ. CDR3 DNA sequence: TGTGCCAGCAGCCGCAAACAAGCGTCTGAAGCTTTCTTT. Its protein product is CASSRKQASEAFF.

The DNA for the CDR3 is TGTGCCAGCAGCTTAGAGACGGCCTACTGGCAGGGGTCGGGCGGGGAGCTGTTTTTT. Amino acid sequence: CASSLETAYWQGSGGELFF. V is TRBV7-6 and J is TRBJ2-2, with D tentatively TRBD1 (6 bases). The CDR3 is 19 residues long. The V end lost 1 base, the J end lost 7 bases, and 25 bases lay between the germline ends. Germline CDR1 and CDR2: SGHVS and FNYEAQ.

This clone was found once. CDR3 in DNA: TGTGCCACCAGTGGCCTGGGAGGAACTGTAAACACCATATATTTT. Its protein product is CATSGLGGTVNTIYF. This sequence joins TRBV24-1 and TRBJ1-3; D gene ambiguous. Germline CDR1 and CDR2: KGHDR and SFDVKD. V was shortened by 5 bases and J by 6 bases, with 16 bases between the two germline ends. The CDR3 sequence is 15 residues long.

J is TRBJ2-3 and V is TRBV15, with 10 nucleotides matching TRBD2. J gave up 3 bases and V 1 base, and 10 bases lay outside the gene matches. Looked up from germline, CDR1 is LNHNV and CDR2 is YYDKDF (reference sequence). The CDR3 extends over 18 amino acids. The CDR3, as DNA: TGTGCCACCAGCAGAGTGAGCGGGGGGGCCTCTGGAACAGATACGCAGTATTTT. Translating it yields CATSRVSGGASGTDTQYF.

The sample holds a few counts of this clone. This chain uses TRBV2 with TRBJ1-1; weak D call: TRBD1 (6 bases). The CDR3 has 11 residues. CDR1 and CDR2 from the germline V gene are SNHLY and FYNNEI. This CDR3 reads CATGSSRGAFF. For the CDR3, the DNA is TGTGCTACAGGGTCCTCACGGGGAGCTTTCTTT.